This paragraph covers one T cell receptor (beta chain) sequence. These data come from a study of cytomegalovirus exposure and HLA in healthy donors. V lost 2 bases and J lost 2, with 11 bases in between. The CDR3 consists of 15 residues. Looked up from germline, CDR1 is SGHRS and CDR2 is YFSETQ. Primers for the PCR totalled 60 Vbeta and 13 Jbeta. The assay was immunoSEQ multiplex PCR, and TCRdb's table has in-frame clones only and misses some. The table records tens of thousands of clones, roughly 80% of them present only once. What was sequenced was PBMCs. The chain carries TRBV5-1 and TRBJ1-5; no clear D gene. This clonotype originated in a woman in her twenties or thirties in good health and CMV-seronegative. The CDR3, as DNA: TGCGCCAGCAGCTTCCGGGGAGATGGCAATCAGCCCCAGCATTTT. It encodes CASSFRGDGNQPQHF.